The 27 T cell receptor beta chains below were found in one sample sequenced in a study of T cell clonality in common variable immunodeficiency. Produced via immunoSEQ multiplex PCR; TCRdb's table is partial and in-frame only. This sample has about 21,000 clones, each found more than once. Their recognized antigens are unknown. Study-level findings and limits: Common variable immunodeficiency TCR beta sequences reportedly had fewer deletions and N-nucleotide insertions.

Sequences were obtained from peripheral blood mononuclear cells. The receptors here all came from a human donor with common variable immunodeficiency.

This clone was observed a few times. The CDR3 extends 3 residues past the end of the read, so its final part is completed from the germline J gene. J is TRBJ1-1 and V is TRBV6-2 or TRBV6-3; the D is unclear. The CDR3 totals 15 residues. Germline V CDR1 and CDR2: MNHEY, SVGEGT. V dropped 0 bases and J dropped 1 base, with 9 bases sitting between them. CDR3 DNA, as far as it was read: TGTGCCAGCAGTTACTCTACAGCAGGGAACACTGAA. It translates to CASSYSTAGNTE. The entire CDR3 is CASSYSTAGNTEAFF.

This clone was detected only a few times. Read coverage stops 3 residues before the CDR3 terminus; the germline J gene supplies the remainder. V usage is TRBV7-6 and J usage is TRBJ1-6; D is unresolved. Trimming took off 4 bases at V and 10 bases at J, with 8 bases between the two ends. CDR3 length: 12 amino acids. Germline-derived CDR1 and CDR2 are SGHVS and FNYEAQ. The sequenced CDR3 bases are TGTGCCAGCAGCTCCCGTAGCTCACCC. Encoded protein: CASSSRSSP. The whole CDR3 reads CASSSRSSPLHF.

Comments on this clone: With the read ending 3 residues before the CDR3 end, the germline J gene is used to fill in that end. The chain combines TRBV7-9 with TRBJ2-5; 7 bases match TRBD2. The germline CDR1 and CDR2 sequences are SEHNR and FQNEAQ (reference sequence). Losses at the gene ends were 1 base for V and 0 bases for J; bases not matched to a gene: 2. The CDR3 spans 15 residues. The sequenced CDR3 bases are TGTGCCAGCAGCTTAGTGCGGGGGTACCAAGAGACC. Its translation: CASSLVRGYQET. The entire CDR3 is CASSLVRGYQETQYF.

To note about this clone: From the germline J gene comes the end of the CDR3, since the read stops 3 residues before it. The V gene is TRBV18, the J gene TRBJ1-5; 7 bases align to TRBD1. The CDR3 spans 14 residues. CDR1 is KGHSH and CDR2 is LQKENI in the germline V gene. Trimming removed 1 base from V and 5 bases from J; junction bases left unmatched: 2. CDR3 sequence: CASSPQGADQPQHF. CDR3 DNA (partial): TGTGCCAGCTCACCACAGGGGGCTGATCAGCCC.

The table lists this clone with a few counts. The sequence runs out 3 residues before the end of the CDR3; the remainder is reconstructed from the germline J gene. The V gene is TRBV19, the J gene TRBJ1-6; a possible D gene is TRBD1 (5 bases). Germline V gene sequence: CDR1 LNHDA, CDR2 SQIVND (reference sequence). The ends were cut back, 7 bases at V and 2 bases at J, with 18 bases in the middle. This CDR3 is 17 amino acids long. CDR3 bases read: TGTGCCAGTACCACATGGATAGGGGTCGCCTATAATTCACCC. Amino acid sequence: CASTTWIGVAYNSP. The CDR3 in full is CASTTWIGVAYNSPLHF.

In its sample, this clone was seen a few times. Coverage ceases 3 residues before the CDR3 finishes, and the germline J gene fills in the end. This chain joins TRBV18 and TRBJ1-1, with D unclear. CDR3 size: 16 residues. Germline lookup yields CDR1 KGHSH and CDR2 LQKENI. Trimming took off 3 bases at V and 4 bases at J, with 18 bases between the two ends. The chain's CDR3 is CASSPQALGSITEAFF. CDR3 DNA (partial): TGTGCCAGCTCACCCCAGGCCCTGGGTAGTATCACTGAA.

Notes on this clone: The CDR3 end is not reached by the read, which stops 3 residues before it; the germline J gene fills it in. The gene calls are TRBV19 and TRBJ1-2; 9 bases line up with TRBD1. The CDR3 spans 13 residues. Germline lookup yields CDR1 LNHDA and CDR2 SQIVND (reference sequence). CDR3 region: CASTITGGSGYTF. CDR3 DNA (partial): TGTGCCAGTACCATCACAGGGGGCAGCGGC.

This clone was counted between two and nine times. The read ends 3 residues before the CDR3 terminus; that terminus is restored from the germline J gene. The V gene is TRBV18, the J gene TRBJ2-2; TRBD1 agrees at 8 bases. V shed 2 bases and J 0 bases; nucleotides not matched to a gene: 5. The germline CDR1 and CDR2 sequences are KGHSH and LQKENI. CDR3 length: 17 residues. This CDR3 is CASSPGTGQSNTGELFF. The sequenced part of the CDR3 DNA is TGTGCCAGCTCACCAGGGACAGGCCAATCGAACACCGGGGAG.

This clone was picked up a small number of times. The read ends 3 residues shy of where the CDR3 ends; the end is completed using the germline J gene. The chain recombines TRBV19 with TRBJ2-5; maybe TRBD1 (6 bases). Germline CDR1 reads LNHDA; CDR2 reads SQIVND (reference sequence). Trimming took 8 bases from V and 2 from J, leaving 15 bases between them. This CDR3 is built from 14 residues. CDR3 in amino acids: CASEGPGQQETQYF. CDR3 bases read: TGTGCCAGTGAGGGCCCAGGACAGCAAGAGACC.

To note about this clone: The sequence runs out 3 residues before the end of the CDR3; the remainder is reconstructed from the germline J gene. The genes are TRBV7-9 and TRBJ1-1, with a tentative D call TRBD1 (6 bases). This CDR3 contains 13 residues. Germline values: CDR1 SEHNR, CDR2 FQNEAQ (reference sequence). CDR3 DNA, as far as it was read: TGTGCCAGCAGTTATAAGGGGGATGCGGAA. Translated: CASSYKGDAE. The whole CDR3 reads CASSYKGDAEAFF.

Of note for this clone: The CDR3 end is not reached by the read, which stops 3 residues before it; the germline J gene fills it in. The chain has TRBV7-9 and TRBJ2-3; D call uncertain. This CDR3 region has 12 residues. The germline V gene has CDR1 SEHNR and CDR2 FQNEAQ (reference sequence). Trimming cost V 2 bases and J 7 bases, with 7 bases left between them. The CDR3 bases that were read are TGTGCCAGCAGCTTAACACAGTATACG. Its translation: CASSLTQYT. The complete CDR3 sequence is CASSLTQYTQYF.

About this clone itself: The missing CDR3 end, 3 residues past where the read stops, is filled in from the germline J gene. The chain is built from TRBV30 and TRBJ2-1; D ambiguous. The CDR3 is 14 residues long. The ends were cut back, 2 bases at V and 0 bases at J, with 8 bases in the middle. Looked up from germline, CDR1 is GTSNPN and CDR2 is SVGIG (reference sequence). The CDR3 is CAWSSGFSYNEQFF. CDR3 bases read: TGTGCCTGGAGTTCGGGTTTCTCCTACAATGAG.

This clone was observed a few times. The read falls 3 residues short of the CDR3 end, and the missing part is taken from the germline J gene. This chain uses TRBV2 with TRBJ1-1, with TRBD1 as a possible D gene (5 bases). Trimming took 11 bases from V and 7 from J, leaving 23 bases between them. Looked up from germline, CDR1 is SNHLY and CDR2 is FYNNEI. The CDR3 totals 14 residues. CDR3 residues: CALFTGAMDVEAFF. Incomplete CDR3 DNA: TGTGCCCTCTTTACAGGAGCCATGGATGTTGAA.

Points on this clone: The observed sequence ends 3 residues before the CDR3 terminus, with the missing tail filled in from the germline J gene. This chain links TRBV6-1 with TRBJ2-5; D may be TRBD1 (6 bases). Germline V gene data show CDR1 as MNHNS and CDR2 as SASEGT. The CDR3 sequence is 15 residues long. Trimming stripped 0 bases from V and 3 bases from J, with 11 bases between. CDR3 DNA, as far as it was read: TGTGCCAGCAGTGAAGCGGGGGCAGGGAAAGAGACC. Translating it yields CASSEAGAGKET. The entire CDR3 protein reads CASSEAGAGKETQYF.

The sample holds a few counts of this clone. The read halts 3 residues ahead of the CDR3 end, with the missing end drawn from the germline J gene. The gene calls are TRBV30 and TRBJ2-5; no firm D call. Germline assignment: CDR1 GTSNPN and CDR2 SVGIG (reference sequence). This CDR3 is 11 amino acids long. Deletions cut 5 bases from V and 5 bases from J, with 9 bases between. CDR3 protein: CAWALRETQYF. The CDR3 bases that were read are TGTGCCTGGGCCCTCCGGGAGACC.

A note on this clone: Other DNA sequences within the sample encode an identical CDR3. CDR3 sequence: CASSAKTGGIGSPLHF. The CDR3 DNA, read in part, is TGTGCCAGCAGTGCCAAGACAGGGGGTATTGGGTCACCC. The chain combines TRBV6-2 or TRBV6-3 with TRBJ1-6; 9 positions agree with TRBD1. The read comes to an end 3 residues before the CDR3 does, leaving the germline J gene to fill in the end. The V and J ends lost 5 bases and 10 bases, in that order; junction bases with no gene match: 12. This CDR3 contains 16 residues. CDR1 and CDR2 (germline): MNHEY, SVGEGT.

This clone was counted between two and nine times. CDR3 DNA, as far as it was read: TGTGCCAGTAGCTTTAAGAGCACCACCCTACTAGCCAAAAACATT. As protein: CASSFKSTTLLAKNI. The entire CDR3 sequence reads CASSFKSTTLLAKNIQYF. The chain recombines TRBV19 with TRBJ2-4; D unclear. The CDR3 is cut off 3 residues early in the read; its end comes from the germline J gene. The CDR3 extends over 18 amino acids. From germline, CDR1 is LNHDA and CDR2 SQIVND (reference sequence). The germline V and J ends were trimmed by 6 bases and 0 bases, with 21 bases remaining between them.

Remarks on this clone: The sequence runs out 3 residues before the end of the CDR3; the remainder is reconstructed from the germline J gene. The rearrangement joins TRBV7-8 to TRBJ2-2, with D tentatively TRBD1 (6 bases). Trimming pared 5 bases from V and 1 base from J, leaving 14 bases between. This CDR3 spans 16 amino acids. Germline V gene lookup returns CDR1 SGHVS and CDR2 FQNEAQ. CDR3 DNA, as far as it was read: TGTGCCAGCAGCCCGCGGACAGCCCTGAACACCGGGGAG. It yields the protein CASSPRTALNTGE. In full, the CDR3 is CASSPRTALNTGELFF.

Incomplete CDR3 DNA: TGTGCCAGTAGTAGCCCGGAGACTTCCACCGGGGAG. This translates into CASSSPETSTGE. The complete CDR3 protein is CASSSPETSTGELFF. V is TRBV19 and J is TRBJ2-2; D is uncertain. The read finishes 3 residues shy of the CDR3 end, and the germline J gene is used to complete it. This CDR3 has 15 residues. Trimming removed 4 bases at V and 4 bases at J, with 13 bases between. The V gene's germline CDR1 is LNHDA and CDR2 SQIVND (reference sequence).

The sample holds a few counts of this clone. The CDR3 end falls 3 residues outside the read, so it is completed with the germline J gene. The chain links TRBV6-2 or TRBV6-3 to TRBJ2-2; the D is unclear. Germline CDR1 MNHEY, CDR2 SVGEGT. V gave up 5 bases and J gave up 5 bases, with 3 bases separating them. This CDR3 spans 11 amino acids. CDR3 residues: CASSQTGELFF. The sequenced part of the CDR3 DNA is TGTGCCAGCAGTCAGACCGGGGAG.

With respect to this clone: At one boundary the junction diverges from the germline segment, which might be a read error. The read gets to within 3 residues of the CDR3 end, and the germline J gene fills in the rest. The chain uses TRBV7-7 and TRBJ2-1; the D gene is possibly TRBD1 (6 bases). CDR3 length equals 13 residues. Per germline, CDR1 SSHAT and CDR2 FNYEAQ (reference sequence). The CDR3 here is CASSPTGNGEQFF. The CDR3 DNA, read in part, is TGTGCTAGCAGCCCAACAGGGAATGGTGAG.

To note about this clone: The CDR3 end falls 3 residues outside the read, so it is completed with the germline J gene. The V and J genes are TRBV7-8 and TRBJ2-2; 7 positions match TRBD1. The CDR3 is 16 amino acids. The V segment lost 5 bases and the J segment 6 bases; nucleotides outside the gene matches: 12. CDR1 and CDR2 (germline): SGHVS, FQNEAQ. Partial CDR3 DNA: TGTGCCAGCAGCCCAATCGACAGGGCGCGTTCCGGGGAG. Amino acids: CASSPIDRARSGE. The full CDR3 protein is CASSPIDRARSGELFF.

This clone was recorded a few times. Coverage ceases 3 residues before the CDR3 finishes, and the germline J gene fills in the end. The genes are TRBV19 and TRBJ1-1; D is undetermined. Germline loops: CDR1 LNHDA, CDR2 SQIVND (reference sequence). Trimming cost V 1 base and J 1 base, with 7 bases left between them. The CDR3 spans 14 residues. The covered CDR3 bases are TGTGCCAGTAGTATAGCGCCAGGGAACACTGAA. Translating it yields CASSIAPGNTE. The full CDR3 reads CASSIAPGNTEAFF.

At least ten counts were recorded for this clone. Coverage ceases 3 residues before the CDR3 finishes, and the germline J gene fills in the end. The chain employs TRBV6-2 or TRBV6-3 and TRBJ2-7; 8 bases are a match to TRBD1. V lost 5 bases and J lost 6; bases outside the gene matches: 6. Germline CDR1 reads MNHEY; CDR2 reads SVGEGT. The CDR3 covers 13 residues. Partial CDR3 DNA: TGTGCCAGCAGTCGGACAGGGCACGGCGAG. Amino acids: CASSRTGHGE. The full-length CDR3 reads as CASSRTGHGEQYF.

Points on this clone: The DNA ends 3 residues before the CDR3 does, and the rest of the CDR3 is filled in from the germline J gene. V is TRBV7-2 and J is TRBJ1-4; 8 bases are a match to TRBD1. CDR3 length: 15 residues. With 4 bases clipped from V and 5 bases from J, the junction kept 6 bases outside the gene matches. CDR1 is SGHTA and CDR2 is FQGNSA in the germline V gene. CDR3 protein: CASSSRDRSNEKLFF. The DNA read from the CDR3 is TGTGCCAGCAGCTCCCGGGACAGGTCAAATGAAAAA. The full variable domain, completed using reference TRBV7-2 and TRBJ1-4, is GAGVSQSPSNKVTEKGKDVELRCDPISGHTALYWYRQSLGQGLEFLIYFQGNSAPDKSGLPSDRFSAERTGGSVSTLTIQRTQQEDSAVYLCASSSRDRSNEKLFFGSGTQLSVL.

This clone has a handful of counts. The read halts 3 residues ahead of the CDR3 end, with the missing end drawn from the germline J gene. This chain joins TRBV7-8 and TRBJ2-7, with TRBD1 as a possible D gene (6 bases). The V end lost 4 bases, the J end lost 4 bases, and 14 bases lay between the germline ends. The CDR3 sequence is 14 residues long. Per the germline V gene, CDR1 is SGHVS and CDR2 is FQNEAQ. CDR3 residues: CASSSFDRPYEQYF. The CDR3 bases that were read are TGTGCCAGCAGCTCATTTGACAGGCCTTACGAG.

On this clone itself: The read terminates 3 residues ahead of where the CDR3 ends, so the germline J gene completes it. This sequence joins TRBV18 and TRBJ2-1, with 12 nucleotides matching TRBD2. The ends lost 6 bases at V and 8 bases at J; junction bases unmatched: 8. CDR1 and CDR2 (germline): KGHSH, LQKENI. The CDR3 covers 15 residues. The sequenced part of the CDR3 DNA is TGTGCCAGCTCCCTGGGACTAGCGGGTGCGGATGAG. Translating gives CASSLGLAGADE. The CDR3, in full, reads CASSLGLAGADEQFF.